This TCR beta chain was retrieved from a study of persistence of HIV-infected CD4 T cells. Across the whole study: A median of approximately eight years of suppressive ART preceded sampling. Up to roughly 200 mL blood was drawn at multiple time points; two donors had single-time leukapheresis.

Comment on this clone: The target antigen is unknown.

Unmatched junction bases numbered 8, after V lost 2 bases and J lost 7 bases. The CDR3 runs to 14 residues. The germline V gene encodes CDR1 SGHRS and CDR2 YFSETQ. General study results and limits: Antigen-responding cells were enriched for degenerate expanded CDR3beta sequences.

This was the immunoSEQ version 4 assay in survey mode. Clones were sequenced by immunoSEQ multiplex PCR, and TCRdb holds only the in-frame ones, with some missing. The sample has just under 65,000 clones, under 80% seen once. Cells were stimulated with overlapping HIV-1 Gag 15-mer peptides. Memory cells lacking CD40L and CD69 with high CD45RO were sorted. The chain couples TRBV5-1 to TRBJ1-2; TRBD1 aligns across 7 bases. Sequenced material: CD4+ T cells sorted from PBMCs after roughly 18-hour stimulation, taken from a patient who received antiretroviral therapy. The receptor's source is an adult man with HIV who was CMV-seropositive. CDR3 protein: CASSFQQGKGGYTF. Here the CDR3 DNA reads TGCGCCAGCAGCTTTCAACAGGGGAAGGGTGGCTACACCTTC.